What follows is one T cell receptor beta chain and its context. The CDR3 is made up of 16 amino acids. Per germline, CDR1 LGHDT and CDR2 YNNKEL (reference sequence). Trimming stripped 0 bases from V and 4 bases from J, with 10 bases between. The data were obtained in a study of blood T cell repertoires in COVID-19. Recovery meant two consecutive negative NP/OP PCR tests, professional clearance, or resolved symptoms. The protocol was immunoSEQ multiplex PCR, while the TCRdb copy is restricted to in-frame clones and leaves out a portion. Of a few hundred thousand clones listed, under 90% are singletons.

This sequence was found in a woman aged 55-70 years who had recovered from COVID-19. The sample was PBMCs or T cells enriched from blood (not recorded which). This rearrangement joins TRBV3-1 (or the pseudogene TRBV3-2) to TRBJ2-6; D is possibly TRBD2 (5 bases). The CDR3 DNA reads as TGTGCCAGCAGCCAAGATCGGGGATCCGGGGCCAACGTCCTGACTTTC. Protein: CASSQDRGSGANVLTF.